The source of this T cell receptor beta chain is a study of OX40 agonist ivuxolimab in advanced cancers. Study-level information: Hepatocellular carcinoma, melanoma, renal cell or head and neck cancer occurred in dose-escalation patients.

Comment on this clone: Its target is not known.

Study-wide points: The specificity for antigen of the expanded peripheral T cells was not determined. Within 6 weeks, CD4+ and CD8+ blood T cells expanded clonally at 0.1 to 3.0 mg/kg.

Germline lookup yields CDR1 SGDLS and CDR2 YYNGEE. The CDR3 is 14 amino acids. With 4 bases clipped from V and 6 bases from J, the junction kept 7 bases outside the gene matches. Clones were sequenced by immunoSEQ multiplex PCR, and TCRdb holds only the in-frame ones, with some missing. The sample has 25,000 to 35,000 clones; over 75% are singletons. The specimen comprised CD4+ or CD8+ T cells sorted from blood, sampled in a trial of the OX40 agonist ivuxolimab. This rearrangement joins TRBV9 to TRBJ2-7; 10 nucleotides line up with TRBD1. The origin of this receptor is an adult with an advanced solid tumor such as melanoma, head and neck, liver or kidney cancer. The CDR3 nucleotides read TGTGCCAGCAGCTCGCCGACAGGGGGCGGCGAGCAGTACTTC. Translation gives CASSSPTGGGEQYF.